This T cell receptor (beta chain) was recorded in a study of OX40 agonist ivuxolimab in advanced cancers. This table comes from immunoSEQ multiplex PCR, and its TCRdb copy is limited to in-frame clones, with some not included. The data show around 50,000 clones, around 87% seen once. Per germline, CDR1 SGHVS and CDR2 FQNEAQ. The CDR3 has 13 residues. The V gene lost 6 bases and the J gene lost 0 bases, with 8 bases spanning the gap. This clone was counted once. Patients were ineligible given autoimmune disease history or systemic immunosuppression. The clonotype originates from an adult with an advanced solid tumor such as melanoma, head and neck, liver or kidney cancer. The sample in question was CD4+ or CD8+ T cells sorted from blood, obtained in a trial of the OX40 agonist ivuxolimab. The rearrangement uses TRBV7-8 and TRBJ1-1, with D perhaps matching TRBD1 (5 bases). CDR3 region: CASRRGMNTEAFF. Written as DNA, the CDR3 is TGTGCCAGCAGGCGGGGGATGAACACTGAAGCTTTCTTT.